This entry lists 2 T cell receptor beta chains sequenced from one sample in a study of T cells in Graves' hyperthyroidism and ophthalmopathy. TCR beta CDR3 regions were amplified from RNA. During a first-round RT-PCR of the TCR CDR3, the HTBI primer set was used. MiXCR, run by TCRdb on the multiplex PCR reads, gives a single entry per CDR3 protein. The table shows 550,000 to 700,000 distinct CDR3 sequences, with under 60% occurring only once. Material: peripheral blood or thyroid tissue (not recorded which). Source of these receptors: an adult woman with Graves' disease, either hyperthyroidism or ophthalmopathy (not recorded which).

This clonotype was recorded a few times. The V gene is TRBV10-3, the J gene TRBJ1-2; D ambiguous. CDR1 and CDR2 from the germline V gene are ENHRY and SYGVKD. With 0 bases removed from V and 4 bases from J, the gap between germline ends came to 12 bases. This CDR3 spans 15 amino acids. The CDR3 coding sequence is TGTGCCATCAGTGAGTCGCTCTCGGGAAGCTATGGCTACACCTTC. Encoded protein: CAISESLSGSYGYTF.

V and J are TRBV20-1 and TRBJ2-5, with D perhaps assigned TRBD1 or TRBD2 (5 bases each). Germline CDR1 reads DFQATT; CDR2 reads SNEGSKA (reference sequence). V lost 3 bases, J lost 9 bases, and 14 bases lay in between. This CDR3 has 12 residues. The CDR3 is CSASEGPQPQYF. The CDR3 DNA follows: TGCAGTGCTAGTGAGGGACCACAGCCCCAGTACTTC.